Listed below are T cell receptor beta chains from one sample, sequenced in a study of technical replicates of blood from a handful of donors. Some clones are missing from TCRdb's copy, which holds only in-frame ones; the method was immunoSEQ multiplex PCR. This table has about 75,000 clones, around 97% appearing once. Source material: T cells isolated from PBMCs. Receptors originate from a human donor in good health. CDR3s include the opening cysteine and the closing phenylalanine or tryptophan. The D gene is left open where the match is weak. The size of a clone is reported for some rows only, either as once, few or many, or as a class for expanded clones.

- TRBD1 TRBJ2-7 TRBV6-1 CASSRDRLRDEQYF TGTGCCAGCAGCCGGGACAGGTTGCGGGACGAGCAGTACTTC
- TRBD2 TRBJ2-7 TRBV6-5 CASSPRGEPYEQYF TGTGCCAGCAGCCCTCGGGGGGAACCCTACGAGCAGTACTTC
medium-sized - TRBJ1-2 TRBV11-3 CASSLEGRSGSYGYTF TGTGCCAGCAGCTTAGAGGGCCGGTCTGGAAGCTATGGCTACACCTTC
- - TRBJ1-6 TRBV30 CALLPSSYNSPLHF TGTGCCTTATTACCGAGCTCCTATAATTCACCCCTCCACTTT
once - TRBJ1-3 TRBV2 CASITRGSGNTIYF TGTGCCAGCATCACGAGGGGGTCTGGAAACACCATATATTTT
- - TRBJ2-7 TRBV6-1 CASSEKGSGYEQYF TGTGCCAGCAGTGAAAAAGGCAGCGGCTACGAGCAGTACTTC
- TRBD2 TRBJ2-7 TRBV7-9 CASSPGTSGWNEQYF TGTGCCAGCAGCCCAGGGACTAGCGGGTGGAACGAGCAGTACTTC
once - TRBJ1-1 TRBV10-3 CAIRTAGMNTEAFF TGTGCCATCAGGACCGCGGGAATGAACACTGAAGCTTTCTTT
- TRBD2 TRBJ2-2 TRBV2 CASILGGAGELFF TGTGCCAGCATACTCGGGGGGGCCGGGGAGCTGTTTTTT
- TRBD2 TRBJ2-7 TRBV20-1 CSARGSYEQYF TGCAGTGCCCGCGGGAGCTACGAGCAGTACTTC
- TRBD2 TRBJ2-1 TRBV5-1 CASSFRDYGRSQFF TGCGCCAGCAGCTTCCGGGACTATGGAAGGTCACAGTTCTTC
- - TRBJ2-1 TRBV5-1 CASSFWGQGNNEQFF TGCGCCAGCAGCTTTTGGGGCCAGGGCAACAATGAGCAGTTCTTC
- TRBD2 TRBJ2-3 TRBV28 CASRPRSSGRTDTQYF TGTGCCAGCAGGCCCCGTTCTAGCGGGAGGACAGATACGCAGTATTTT
- - TRBJ2-7 TRBV19 CASSKGTFNEQYF TGTGCCAGTAGTAAAGGGACATTCAACGAGCAGTACTTC
once TRBD2 TRBJ2-1 TRBV10-3 CAIQAGVTYNEQFF TGTGCCATCCAGGCGGGAGTTACCTACAATGAGCAGTTCTTC
- - TRBJ1-2 TRBV30 CAWSGLLNYRYGYTF TGTGCCTGGAGTGGACTTCTTAATTACCGCTATGGCTACACCTTC
- - TRBJ1-2 TRBV11-2 CAGGGVVGSYGYTF TGTGCCGGGGGAGGGGTCGTTGGTTCCTATGGCTACACCTTC
- TRBD1 TRBJ1-5 TRBV6-1 CASSEIPGQGDYQPQHF TGTGCCAGCAGTGAAATCCCCGGCCAGGGGGATTATCAGCCCCAGCATTTT
- TRBD2 TRBJ2-5 TRBV5-1 CASRAGGQKETQYF TGCGCCAGCAGGGCGGGGGGTCAAAAAGAGACCCAGTACTTC